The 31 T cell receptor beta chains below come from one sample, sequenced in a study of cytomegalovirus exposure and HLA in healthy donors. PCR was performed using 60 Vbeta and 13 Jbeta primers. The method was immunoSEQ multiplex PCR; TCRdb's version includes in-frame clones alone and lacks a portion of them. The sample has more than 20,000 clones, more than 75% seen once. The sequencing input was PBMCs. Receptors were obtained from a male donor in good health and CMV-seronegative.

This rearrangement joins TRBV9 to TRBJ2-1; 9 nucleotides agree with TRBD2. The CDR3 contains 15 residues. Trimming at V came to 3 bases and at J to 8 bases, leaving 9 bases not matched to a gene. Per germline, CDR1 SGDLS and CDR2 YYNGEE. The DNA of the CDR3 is TGTGCCAGCAGCGAAAGCGGGAGGACGCGAGATGAGCAGTTCTTC. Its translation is CASSESGRTRDEQFF.

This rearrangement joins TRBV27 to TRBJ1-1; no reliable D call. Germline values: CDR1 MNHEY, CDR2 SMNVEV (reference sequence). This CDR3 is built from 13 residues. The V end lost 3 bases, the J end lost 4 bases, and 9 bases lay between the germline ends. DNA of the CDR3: TGTGCCAGCAGTTTTTCCGGTGCCACTGAAGCTTTCTTT. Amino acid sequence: CASSFSGATEAFF.

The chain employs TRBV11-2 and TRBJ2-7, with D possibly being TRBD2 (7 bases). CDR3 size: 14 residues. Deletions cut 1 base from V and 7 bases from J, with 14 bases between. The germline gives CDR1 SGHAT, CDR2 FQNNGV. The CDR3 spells CASSLAGGRGEQYF. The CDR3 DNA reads TGTGCCAGCAGCTTAGCGGGGGGAAGGGGGGAGCAGTACTTC.

The CDR3 bases are TGCGCCAGCAGTCAATCCCCATCCTCGGGACAGGCTTATGAGCAGTACTTC. As protein: CASSQSPSSGQAYEQYF. The V call is TRBV23-1, the J call TRBJ2-7; TRBD1 aligns across 8 bases. TRBV23-1 is flagged as an ORF with uncertain function. V shed 0 bases, J shed 7 bases, and the junction held 14 bases outside the gene matches. The CDR3 sequence is 17 residues long.

The chain's CDR3 is CASSPGTGLVNTEAFF. CDR3 coding DNA: TGTGCCAGCAGCCCGGGGACAGGGCTTGTCAACACTGAAGCTTTCTTT. The chain is built from TRBV5-5 and TRBJ1-1; 9 bases match TRBD1. There are 16 residues in the CDR3. Germline values: CDR1 SGHKS, CDR2 YYEKEE (reference sequence). After removal of 4 bases from V and 2 bases from J, the junction contained 9 bases not matched to a gene.

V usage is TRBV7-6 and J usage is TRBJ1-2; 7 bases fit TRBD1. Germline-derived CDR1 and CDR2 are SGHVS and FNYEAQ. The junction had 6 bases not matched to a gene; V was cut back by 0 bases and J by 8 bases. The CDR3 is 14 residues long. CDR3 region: CASSLATGSKGYTF. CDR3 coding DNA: TGTGCCAGCAGCTTAGCGACAGGGTCCAAGGGCTACACCTTC.

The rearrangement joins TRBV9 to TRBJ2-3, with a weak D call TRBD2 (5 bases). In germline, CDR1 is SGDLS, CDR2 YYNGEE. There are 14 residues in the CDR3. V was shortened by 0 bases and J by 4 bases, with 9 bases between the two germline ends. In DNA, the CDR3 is TGTGCCAGCAGCGTAGCGGGCGGGCCAGATACGCAGTATTTT. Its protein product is CASSVAGGPDTQYF. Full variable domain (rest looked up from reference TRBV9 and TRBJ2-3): DSGVTQTPKHLITATGQRVTLRCSPRSGDLSVYWYQQSLDQGLQFLIQYYNGEERAKGNILERFSAQQFPDLHSELNLSSLELGDSALYFCASSVAGGPDTQYFGPGTRLTVL.

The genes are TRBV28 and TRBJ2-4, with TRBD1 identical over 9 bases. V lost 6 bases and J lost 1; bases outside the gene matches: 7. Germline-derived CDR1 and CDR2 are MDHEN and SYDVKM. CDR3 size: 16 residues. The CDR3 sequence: CASSPPGQGAKNIQYF. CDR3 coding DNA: TGTGCCAGCAGCCCACCGGGACAGGGTGCCAAAAACATTCAGTACTTC.

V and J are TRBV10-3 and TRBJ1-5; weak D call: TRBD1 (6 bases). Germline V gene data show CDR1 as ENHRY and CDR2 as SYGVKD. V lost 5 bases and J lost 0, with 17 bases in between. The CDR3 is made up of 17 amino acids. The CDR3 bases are TGTGCCATCAGTCCGGACGGCAGGGGTCCTAGCAATCAGCCCCAGCATTTT. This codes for CAISPDGRGPSNQPQHF.

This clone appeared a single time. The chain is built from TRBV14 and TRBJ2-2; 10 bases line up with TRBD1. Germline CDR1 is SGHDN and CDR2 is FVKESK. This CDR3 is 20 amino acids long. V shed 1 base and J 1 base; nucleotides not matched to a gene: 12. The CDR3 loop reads CASSQVGTGALTLNTGELFF. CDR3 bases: TGTGCCAGCAGCCAAGTAGGGACAGGGGCCCTAACATTGAACACCGGGGAGCTGTTTTTT.

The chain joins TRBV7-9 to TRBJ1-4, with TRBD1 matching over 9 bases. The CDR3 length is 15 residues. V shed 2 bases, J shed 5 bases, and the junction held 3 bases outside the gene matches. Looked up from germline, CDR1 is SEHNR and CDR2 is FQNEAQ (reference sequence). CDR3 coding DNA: TGTGCCAGCAGCTTATGGGACAGGGAAAATGAAAAACTGTTTTTT. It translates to CASSLWDRENEKLFF.

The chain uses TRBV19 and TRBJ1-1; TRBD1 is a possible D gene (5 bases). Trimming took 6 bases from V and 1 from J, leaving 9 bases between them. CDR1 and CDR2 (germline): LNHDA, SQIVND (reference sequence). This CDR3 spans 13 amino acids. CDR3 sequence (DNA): TGTGCCAGTAGAAAGACAGAGAACACTGAAGCTTTCTTT. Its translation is CASRKTENTEAFF.

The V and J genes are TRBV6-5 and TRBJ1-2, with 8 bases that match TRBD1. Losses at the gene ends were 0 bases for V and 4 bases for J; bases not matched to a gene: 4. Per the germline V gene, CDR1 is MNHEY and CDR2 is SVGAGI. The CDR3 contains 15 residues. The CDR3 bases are TGTGCCAGCAGTTACTCGACAGGGGCTGTCTATGGCTACACCTTC. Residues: CASSYSTGAVYGYTF.

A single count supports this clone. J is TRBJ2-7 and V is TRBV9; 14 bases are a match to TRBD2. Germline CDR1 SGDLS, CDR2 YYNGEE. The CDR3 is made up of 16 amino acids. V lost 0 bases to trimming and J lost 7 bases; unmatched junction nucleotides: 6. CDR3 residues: CASSVGGLAGVIEQYF. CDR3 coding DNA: TGTGCCAGCAGCGTAGGGGGACTAGCGGGAGTAATTGAGCAGTACTTC.

CDR3 region: CASSSRDRAQETQYF. The DNA for the CDR3 is TGTGCCAGCTCATCACGGGACAGGGCACAAGAGACCCAGTACTTC. The chain carries TRBV18 and TRBJ2-5; 9 nucleotides agree with TRBD1. V lost 5 bases to trimming and J lost 2 bases; unmatched junction nucleotides: 6. The CDR3 contains 15 residues. Germline assignment: CDR1 KGHSH and CDR2 LQKENI. The full variable domain, with the rest looked up from reference TRBV18 and TRBJ2-5, is NAGVMQNPRHLVRRRGQEARLRCSPMKGHSHVYWYRQLPEEGLKFMVYLQKENIIDESGMPKERFSAEFPKEGPSILRIQQVVRGDSAAYFCASSSRDRAQETQYFGPGTRLLVL.

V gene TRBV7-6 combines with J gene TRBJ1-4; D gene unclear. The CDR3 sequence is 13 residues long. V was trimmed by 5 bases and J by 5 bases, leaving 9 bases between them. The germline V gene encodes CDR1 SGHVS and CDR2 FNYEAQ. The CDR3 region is CASSPYWNEKLFF. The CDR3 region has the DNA TGTGCCAGCAGCCCCTACTGGAATGAAAAACTGTTTTTT.

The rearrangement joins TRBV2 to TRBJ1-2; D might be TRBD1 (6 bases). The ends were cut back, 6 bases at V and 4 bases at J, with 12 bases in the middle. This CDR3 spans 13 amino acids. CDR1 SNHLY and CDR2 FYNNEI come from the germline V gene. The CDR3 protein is CASSPGQTYGYTF. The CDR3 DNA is TGTGCCAGCAGCCCCGGACAGACCTATGGCTACACCTTC.

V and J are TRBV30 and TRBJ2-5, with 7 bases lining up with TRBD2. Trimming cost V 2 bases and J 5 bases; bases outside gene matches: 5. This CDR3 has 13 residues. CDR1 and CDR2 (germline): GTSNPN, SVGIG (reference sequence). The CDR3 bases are TGTGCCTGGAGTCGTACTAGCGAGGAGACCCAGTACTTC. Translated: CAWSRTSEETQYF.

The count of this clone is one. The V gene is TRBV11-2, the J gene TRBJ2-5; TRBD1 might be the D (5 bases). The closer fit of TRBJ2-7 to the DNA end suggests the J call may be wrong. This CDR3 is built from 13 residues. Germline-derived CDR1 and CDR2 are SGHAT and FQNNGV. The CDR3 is CASSLQGWYEQYF. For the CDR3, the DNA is TGTGCCAGCAGCTTACAGGGTTGGTACGAGCAGTACTTC.

CDR3 nucleotide sequence: TGTGCCAGCAGTTTATCCGGCAGGGCCTCGTACGAGCAGTACTTC. Translating gives CASSLSGRASYEQYF. This chain joins TRBV28 and TRBJ2-7; maybe TRBD1 (5 bases). The germline V and J ends were trimmed by 1 base and 4 bases, with 14 bases remaining between them. This CDR3 has 15 residues. Germline V CDR1 and CDR2: MDHEN, SYDVKM. Filled out from reference TRBV28 and TRBJ2-7, the complete variable domain reads DVKVTQSSRYLVKRTGEKVFLECVQDMDHENMFWYRQDPGLGLRLIYFSYDVKMKEKGDIPEGYSVSREKKERFSLILESASTNQTSMYLCASSLSGRASYEQYFGPGTRLTVT.

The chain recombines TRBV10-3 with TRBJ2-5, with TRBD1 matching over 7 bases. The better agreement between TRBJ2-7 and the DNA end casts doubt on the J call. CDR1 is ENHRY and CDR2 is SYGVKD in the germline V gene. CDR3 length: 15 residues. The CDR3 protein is CAISANRGPSYEQYF. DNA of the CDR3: TGTGCCATCAGTGCGAACAGGGGACCTTCCTACGAGCAGTACTTC.

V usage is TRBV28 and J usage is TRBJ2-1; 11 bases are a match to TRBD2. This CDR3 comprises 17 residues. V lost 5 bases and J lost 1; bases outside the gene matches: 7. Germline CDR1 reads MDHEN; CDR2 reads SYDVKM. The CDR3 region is CASSRVAGGGSYNEQFF. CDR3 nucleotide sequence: TGTGCCAGCAGTCGAGTAGCGGGAGGGGGATCCTACAATGAGCAGTTCTTC.

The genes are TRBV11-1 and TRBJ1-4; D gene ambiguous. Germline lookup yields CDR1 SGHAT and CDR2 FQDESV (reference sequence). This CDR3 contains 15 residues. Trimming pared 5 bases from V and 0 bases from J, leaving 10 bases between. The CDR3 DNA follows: TGTGCCAGCAGCCCATACACCACAACTAATGAAAAACTGTTTTTT. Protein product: CASSPYTTTNEKLFF.

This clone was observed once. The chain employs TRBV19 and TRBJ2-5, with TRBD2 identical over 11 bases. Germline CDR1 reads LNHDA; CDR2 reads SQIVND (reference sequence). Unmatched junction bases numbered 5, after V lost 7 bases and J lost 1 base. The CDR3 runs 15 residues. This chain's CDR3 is CASKLAGGRQETQYF. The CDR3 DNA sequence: TGTGCCAGTAAATTAGCGGGAGGGCGCCAAGAGACCCAGTACTTC.

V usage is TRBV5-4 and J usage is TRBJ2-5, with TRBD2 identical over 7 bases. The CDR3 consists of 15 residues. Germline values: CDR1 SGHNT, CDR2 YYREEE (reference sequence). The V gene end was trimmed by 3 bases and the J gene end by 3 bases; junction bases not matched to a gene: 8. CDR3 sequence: CASSSPRGVKETQYF. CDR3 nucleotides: TGTGCCAGCAGCTCCCCTCGGGGGGTTAAAGAGACCCAGTACTTC.

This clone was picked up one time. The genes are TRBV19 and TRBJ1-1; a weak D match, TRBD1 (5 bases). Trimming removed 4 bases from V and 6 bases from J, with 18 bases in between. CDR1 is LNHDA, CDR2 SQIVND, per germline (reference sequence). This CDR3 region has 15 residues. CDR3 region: CASSTSQAPGAEAFF. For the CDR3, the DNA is TGTGCCAGTAGTACTTCACAGGCCCCGGGGGCTGAAGCTTTCTTT. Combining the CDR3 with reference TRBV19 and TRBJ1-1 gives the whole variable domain DGGITQSPKYLFRKEGQNVTLSCEQNLNHDAMYWYRQDPGQGLRLIYYSQIVNDFQKGDIAEGYSVSREKKESFPLTVTSAQKNPTAFYLCASSTSQAPGAEAFFGQGTRLTVV.

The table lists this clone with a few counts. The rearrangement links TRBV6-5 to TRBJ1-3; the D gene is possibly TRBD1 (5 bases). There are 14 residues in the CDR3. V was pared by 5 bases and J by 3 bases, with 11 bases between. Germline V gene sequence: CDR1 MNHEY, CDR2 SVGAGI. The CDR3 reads CASSQTGYGNTIYF. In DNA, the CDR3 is TGTGCCAGCAGTCAAACAGGATATGGAAACACCATATATTTT.

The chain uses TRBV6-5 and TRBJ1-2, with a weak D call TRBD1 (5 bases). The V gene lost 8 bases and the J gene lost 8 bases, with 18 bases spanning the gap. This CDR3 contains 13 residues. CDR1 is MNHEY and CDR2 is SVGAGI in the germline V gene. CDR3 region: CASSPGVSGGYTF. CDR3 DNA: TGTGCCAGCTCTCCGGGGGTTTCGGGCGGCTACACCTTC.

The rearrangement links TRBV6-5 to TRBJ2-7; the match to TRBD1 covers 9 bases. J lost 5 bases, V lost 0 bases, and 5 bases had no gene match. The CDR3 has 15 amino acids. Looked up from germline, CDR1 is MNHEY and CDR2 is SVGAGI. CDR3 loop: CASSYSWGQGHEQYF. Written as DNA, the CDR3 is TGTGCCAGCAGTTACTCGTGGGGACAGGGTCACGAGCAGTACTTC.

CDR3 bases: TGTGCCAGCAGGCGCGGGAGGCGGACCGGGGAGCTGTTTTTT. Encoded protein: CASRRGRRTGELFF. The V call is TRBV6-4, the J call TRBJ2-2; 8 bases are shared with TRBD2. V dropped 6 bases and J dropped 5; count of bases not matched to a gene: 5. The germline gives CDR1 MRHNA, CDR2 SNTAGT. The CDR3 is 14 amino acids.

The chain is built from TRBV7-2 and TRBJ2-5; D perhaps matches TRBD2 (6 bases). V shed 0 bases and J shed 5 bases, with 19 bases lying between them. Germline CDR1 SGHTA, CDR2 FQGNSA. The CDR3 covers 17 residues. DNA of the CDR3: TGTGCCAGCAGCTTAGCTTTTATCGGGAGCCTCGCCGAGACCCAGTACTTC. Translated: CASSLAFIGSLAETQYF.